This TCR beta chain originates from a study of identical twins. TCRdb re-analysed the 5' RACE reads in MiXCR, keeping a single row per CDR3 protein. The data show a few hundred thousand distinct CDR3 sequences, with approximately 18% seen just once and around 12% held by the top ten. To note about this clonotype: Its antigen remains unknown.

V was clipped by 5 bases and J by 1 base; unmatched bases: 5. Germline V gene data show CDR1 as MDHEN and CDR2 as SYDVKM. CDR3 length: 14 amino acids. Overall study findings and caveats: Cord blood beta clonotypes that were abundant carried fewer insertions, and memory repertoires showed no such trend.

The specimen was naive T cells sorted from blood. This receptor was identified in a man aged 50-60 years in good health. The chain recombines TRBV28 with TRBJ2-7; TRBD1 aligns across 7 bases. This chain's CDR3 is CASSLRDRSYEQYF. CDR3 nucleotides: TGTGCCAGCAGTCTCCGGGACAGATCCTACGAGCAGTACTTC.